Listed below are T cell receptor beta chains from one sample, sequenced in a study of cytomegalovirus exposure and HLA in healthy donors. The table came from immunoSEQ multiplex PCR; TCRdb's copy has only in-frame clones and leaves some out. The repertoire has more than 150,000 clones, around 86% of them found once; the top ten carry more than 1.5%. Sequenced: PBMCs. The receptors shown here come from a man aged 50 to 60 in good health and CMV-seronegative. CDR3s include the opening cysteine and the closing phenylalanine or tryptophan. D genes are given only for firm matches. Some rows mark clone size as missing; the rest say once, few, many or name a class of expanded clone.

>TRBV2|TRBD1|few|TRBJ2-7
CASSEETGGEQYF
TGTGCCAGCAGTGAAGAGACAGGGGGCGAGCAGTACTTC
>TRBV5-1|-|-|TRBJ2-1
CASSLGESSYNEQFF
TGCGCCAGCAGCTTGGGTGAGAGCTCCTACAATGAGCAGTTCTTC
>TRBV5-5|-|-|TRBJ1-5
CASSLRGTESNQPQHF
TGTGCCAGCAGCTTGAGGGGTACAGAAAGCAATCAGCCCCAGCATTTT
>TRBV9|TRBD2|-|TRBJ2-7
CASSPGERGTYEQYF
TGTGCCAGCAGCCCCGGGGAGCGGGGCACCTACGAGCAGTACTTC
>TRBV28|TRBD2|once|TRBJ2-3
CASRASGAQYF
TGTGCCAGCAGGGCTAGCGGGGCGCAGTATTTT
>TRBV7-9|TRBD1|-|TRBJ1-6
CASSSRQGNNSPLHF
TGTGCCAGCAGCTCTAGACAGGGGAACAATTCACCCCTCCACTTT
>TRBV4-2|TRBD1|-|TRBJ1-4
CASSGQGLGEKLFF
TGTGCCAGCAGCGGACAGGGTTTGGGTGAAAAACTGTTTTTT
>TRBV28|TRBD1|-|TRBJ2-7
CASSRGQVLLSYEQYF
TGTGCCAGCAGCCGCGGACAGGTCTTACTCTCCTACGAGCAGTACTTC
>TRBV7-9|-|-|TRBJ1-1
CSSSRQSNTEAFF
TGTTCCAGCAGCCGACAGTCGAACACTGAAGCTTTCTTT
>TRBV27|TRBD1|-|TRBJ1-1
CASSKDRGRGNTEAFF
TGTGCCAGCAGTAAGGACAGGGGGCGAGGGAACACTGAAGCTTTCTTT
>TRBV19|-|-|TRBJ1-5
CASSPPPQHF
TGTGCCAGTAGTCCCCCTCCCCAGCATTTT
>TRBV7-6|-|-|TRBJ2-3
CASSNPGQLLITDTQYF
TGTGCCAGCAGTAACCCGGGACAACTTCTTATCACAGATACGCAGTATTTT
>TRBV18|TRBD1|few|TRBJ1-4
CASSPDRGGEKLFF
TGTGCCAGCTCTCCGGACAGGGGGGGTGAAAAACTGTTTTTT
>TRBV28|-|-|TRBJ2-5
CASSLRASAGTQYF
TGTGCCAGCAGTTTAAGGGCCAGCGCGGGGACCCAGTACTTC
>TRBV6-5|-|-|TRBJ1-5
CASSRAGSGDQPQHF
TGTGCCAGCAGTCGGGCCGGGAGCGGGGATCAGCCCCAGCATTTT
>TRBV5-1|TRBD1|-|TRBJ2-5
CASSPGQGYQETQYF
TGCGCCAGCAGCCCCGGACAGGGTTACCAAGAGACCCAGTACTTC
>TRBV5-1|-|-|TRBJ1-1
CASSSQMANPAEAFF
TGCGCCAGCAGCTCCCAGATGGCCAACCCCGCTGAAGCTTTCTTT
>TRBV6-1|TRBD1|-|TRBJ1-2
CAGRTGPTYDYGYTF
TGTGCCGGAAGGACAGGGCCCACTTATGACTATGGCTACACCTTC
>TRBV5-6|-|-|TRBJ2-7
CASSRGLSSSFYEQYF
TGTGCCAGCAGCCGCGGACTGTCCTCCTCCTTCTACGAGCAGTACTTC
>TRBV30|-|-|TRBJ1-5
CAWTVGGANQPQHF
TGTGCCTGGACTGTGGGGGGGGCGAATCAGCCCCAGCATTTT
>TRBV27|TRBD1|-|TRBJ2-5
CASSLVTGGGGETQYF
TGTGCCAGCAGCTTAGTTACAGGGGGCGGAGGAGAGACCCAGTACTTC
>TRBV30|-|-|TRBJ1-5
CAWSVAQVVGNQPQHF
TGTGCCTGGAGTGTGGCCCAAGTGGTTGGCAATCAGCCCCAGCATTTT
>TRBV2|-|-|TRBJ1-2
CASSEAGQTNYGYTF
TGTGCCAGCAGTGAAGCGGGGCAAACTAACTATGGCTACACCTTC
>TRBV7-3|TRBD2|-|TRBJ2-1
CASSLFGGAGPNEQFF
TGTGCCAGCAGCTTATTCGGGGGGGCGGGACCAAATGAGCAGTTCTTC
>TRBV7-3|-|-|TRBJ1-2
CASSPKQVYAYGYTF
TGTGCCAGCAGCCCGAAACAGGTGTACGCGTATGGCTACACCTTC
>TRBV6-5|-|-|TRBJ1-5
CASSLYAGRSNQPQHF
TGTGCCAGCAGTTTATACGCGGGACGGAGCAATCAGCCCCAGCATTTT
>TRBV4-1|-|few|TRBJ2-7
CASSPTFQYIHEQYF
TGCGCCAGCAGCCCCACATTTCAGTACATCCACGAGCAGTACTTC
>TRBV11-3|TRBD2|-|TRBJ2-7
CASSLGLAGASDEQYF
TGTGCCAGCAGCCTCGGACTAGCGGGAGCAAGTGACGAGCAGTACTTC
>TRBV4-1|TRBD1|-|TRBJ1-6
CASSQDRVGPLHF
TGCGCCAGCAGCCAGGACAGGGTAGGTCCCCTCCACTTT
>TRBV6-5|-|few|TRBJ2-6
CASSYSGAGANVLTF
TGTGCCAGCAGTTACTCAGGGGCAGGGGCCAACGTCCTGACTTTC
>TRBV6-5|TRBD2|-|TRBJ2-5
CASRSYGAREQYF
TGTGCCAGCAGGTCCTATGGGGCGCGGGAGCAGTACTTC
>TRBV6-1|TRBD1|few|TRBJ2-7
CASEGQGFSYEQYF
TGTGCCAGCGAGGGACAGGGATTTTCCTACGAGCAGTACTTC
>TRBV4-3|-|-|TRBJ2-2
CASSPGGLNTGELFF
TGCGCCAGCAGCCCCGGGGGGCTTAACACCGGGGAGCTGTTTTTT
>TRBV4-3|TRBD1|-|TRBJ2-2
CAARQGIGTGELFF
TGCGCCGCCCGACAGGGGATAGGCACCGGGGAGCTGTTTTTT
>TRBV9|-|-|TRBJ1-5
CASSPTASNQPQHF
TGTGCCAGCAGTCCGACAGCTAGCAATCAGCCCCAGCATTTT
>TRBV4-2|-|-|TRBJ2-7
CASSQDRGSYEQYF
TGTGCCAGCAGCCAAGATCGAGGCAGCTACGAGCAGTACTTC
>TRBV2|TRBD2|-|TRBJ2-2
CASSDLPGGPGGELFF
TGTGCCAGCAGTGATTTACCGGGAGGGCCTGGCGGGGAGCTGTTTTTT
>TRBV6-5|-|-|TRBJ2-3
CASKPGYRSTDTQYF
TGTGCCAGCAAGCCCGGATACAGGAGCACAGATACGCAGTATTTT
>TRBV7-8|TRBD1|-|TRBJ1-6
CASSWDSKRQTYNSPLHF
TGTGCCAGCAGCTGGGACAGTAAACGCCAAACCTATAATTCACCCCTCCACTTT
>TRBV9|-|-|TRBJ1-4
CASSGARRGTNEKLFF
TGTGCCAGCAGCGGAGCCCGGAGGGGAACTAATGAAAAACTGTTTTTT
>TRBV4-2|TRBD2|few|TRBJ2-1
CASSPLTSGGVEQFF
TGTGCCAGCAGCCCCTTGACTAGCGGGGGCGTTGAGCAGTTCTTC
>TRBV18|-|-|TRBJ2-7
CASSPLPSGQFSYEQYF
TGTGCCAGCTCACCCCTCCCTAGTGGACAGTTCTCCTACGAGCAGTACTTC
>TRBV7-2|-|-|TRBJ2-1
CASSLTVTPSYNEQFF
TGTGCCAGCAGCTTAACGGTCACTCCCTCCTACAATGAGCAGTTCTTC
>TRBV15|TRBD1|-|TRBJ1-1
CATSKSAGTGVPTNTEAFF
TGTGCCACCAGCAAGTCGGCCGGGACAGGGGTTCCAACGAACACTGAAGCTTTCTTT
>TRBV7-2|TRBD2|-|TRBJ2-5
CASSSQRGYKAQETQYF
TGTGCCAGCAGCTCCCAGCGGGGTTATAAAGCCCAAGAGACCCAGTACTTC
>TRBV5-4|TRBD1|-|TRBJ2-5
CASSTDRGYQETQYF
TGTGCCAGCAGTACGGACAGGGGGTACCAAGAGACCCAGTACTTC
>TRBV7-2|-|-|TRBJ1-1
CASTPGWGLNGNTEAFF
TGTGCCAGCACCCCTGGGTGGGGGCTTAATGGGAACACTGAAGCTTTCTTT
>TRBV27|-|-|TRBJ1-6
CAPTRGGFSYNSPLHF
TGTGCCCCGACTCGGGGAGGGTTCTCTTATAATTCACCCCTCCACTTT
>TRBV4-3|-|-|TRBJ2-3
CASSHQQGGPDTQYF
TGCGCCAGCAGCCACCAACAGGGGGGGCCAGATACGCAGTATTTT
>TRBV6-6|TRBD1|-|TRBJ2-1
CASSRPGQGANEQFF
TGTGCCAGCAGTCGACCGGGACAGGGGGCTAATGAGCAGTTCTTC
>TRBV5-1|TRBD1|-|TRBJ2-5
CASSPGQGIAETQYF
TGCGCCAGCAGCCCGGGACAGGGAATTGCAGAGACCCAGTACTTC
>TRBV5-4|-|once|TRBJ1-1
CASSLWVGAEAFF
TGTGCCAGCAGCTTGTGGGTAGGGGCTGAAGCTTTCTTT
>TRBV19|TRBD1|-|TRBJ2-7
CASSIGGTGSYEQYF
TGTGCCAGTAGTATAGGAGGGACAGGGTCCTACGAGCAGTACTTC
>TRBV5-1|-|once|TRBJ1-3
CASSLVPGISSGNTIYF
TGCGCCAGCAGCTTGGTCCCAGGGATAAGCTCTGGAAACACCATATATTTT
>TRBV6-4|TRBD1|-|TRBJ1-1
CASREQGAGTEAFF
TGTGCCAGCAGAGAACAGGGGGCTGGGACTGAAGCTTTCTTT
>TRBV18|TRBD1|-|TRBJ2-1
CASSPQGTGKNEQFF
TGTGCCAGCTCACCACAGGGGACAGGGAAGAATGAGCAGTTCTTC
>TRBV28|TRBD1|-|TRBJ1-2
CASTRDRASYGYTF
TGTGCCAGCACTCGGGACAGGGCTAGCTATGGCTACACCTTC
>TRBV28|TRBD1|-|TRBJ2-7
CASFRTGSAYEQYF
TGTGCCAGTTTCCGGACAGGGAGCGCCTACGAGCAGTACTTC
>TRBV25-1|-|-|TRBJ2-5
CASGKGHPQETQYF
TGTGCCAGCGGTAAAGGACACCCCCAAGAGACCCAGTACTTC
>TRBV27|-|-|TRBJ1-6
CASSLENSPLHF
TGTGCCAGCAGTTTGGAGAATTCACCCCTCCACTTT